The 8 T cell receptor beta chains reported below all come from one sample, sequenced in a study of cytomegalovirus exposure and HLA in healthy donors. PCR primers comprised 60 Vbeta and 13 Jbeta primers. Measured with immunoSEQ multiplex PCR; TCRdb has only the in-frame clones, and not every one. Counted here are hundreds of thousands of clones, around nine tenths occurring once; the ten biggest clones make up about 2%. Source material: PBMCs. The receptors come from a woman aged 18-30 years in good health and CMV-seronegative.

The chain employs TRBV11-2 and TRBJ2-7, with TRBD1 identical over 10 bases. Unmatched junction bases numbered 2, after V lost 3 bases and J lost 3 bases. This CDR3 contains 14 residues. Germline CDR1 is SGHAT and CDR2 is FQNNGV. The CDR3 loop is CASSFGTGDYEQYF. CDR3 bases: TGTGCCAGCAGCTTTGGGACAGGGGACTACGAGCAGTACTTC.

This clone has more than one count but fewer than ten. The V and J genes are TRBV9 and TRBJ2-7; D perhaps matches TRBD1 (6 bases). This CDR3 is built from 14 residues. V was shortened by 4 bases and J by 0 bases, with 11 bases between the two germline ends. The germline CDR1 and CDR2 sequences are SGDLS and YYNGEE. DNA of the CDR3: TGTGCCAGCAGCCCGCGGACAGACTCCTACGAGCAGTACTTC. The encoded protein is CASSPRTDSYEQYF.

The chain recombines TRBV18 with TRBJ1-5; 9 bases line up with TRBD1. CDR1 and CDR2 (germline): KGHSH, LQKENI. V was pared by 6 bases and J by 6 bases, with 6 bases of the junction left unmatched. The CDR3 is made up of 14 amino acids. The CDR3 DNA reads TGTGCCAGCTCCGGGACAGGGCGAATTCAGCCCCAGCATTTT. Its translation is CASSGTGRIQPQHF.

The J gene is TRBJ1-1, the V gene TRBV11-2; D is possibly TRBD1 (6 bases). Germline CDR1 is SGHAT and CDR2 is FQNNGV. The CDR3 spans 13 residues. V lost 6 bases and J lost 7, with 15 bases in between. The DNA for the CDR3 is TGTGCCAGCAGTCACGGGGGGGCGGGTGAAGCTTTCTTT. Protein sequence: CASSHGGAGEAFF.

V gene TRBV29-1 combines with J gene TRBJ2-2, with D tentatively TRBD2 (5 bases). Per the germline V gene, CDR1 is SQVTM and CDR2 is ANQGSEA. This CDR3 is 15 amino acids long. The V gene lost 0 bases and the J gene lost 1 base, with 9 bases spanning the gap. Here the CDR3 DNA reads TGCAGCGTTGAAGAGGGAAGCGGGAACACCGGGGAGCTGTTTTTT. Protein product: CSVEEGSGNTGELFF.

The rearrangement joins TRBV7-2 to TRBJ2-4, with D perhaps TRBD2 (6 bases). The CDR3 runs to 17 residues. Trimming took off 4 bases at V and 2 bases at J, with 18 bases between the two ends. Germline CDR1 reads SGHTA; CDR2 reads FQGNSA. The CDR3 spells CASSSNPGEGTKNIQYF. The DNA for the CDR3 is TGTGCCAGCAGCTCTAACCCGGGAGAGGGAACCAAAAACATTCAGTACTTC.

V and J are TRBV6-5 and TRBJ1-2; D call uncertain. V lost 2 bases and J lost 1, with 5 bases in between. The CDR3 runs to 13 residues. CDR1 is MNHEY, CDR2 SVGAGI, per germline. The CDR3 reads CASSYRVNYGYTF. The CDR3 DNA is TGTGCCAGCAGTTACCGCGTTAACTATGGCTACACCTTC.

The genes are TRBV30 and TRBJ1-2; a weak D match, TRBD1 (5 bases). In germline, CDR1 is GTSNPN, CDR2 SVGIG (reference sequence). This CDR3 spans 14 amino acids. With 0 bases removed from V and 0 bases from J, the gap between germline ends came to 8 bases. The DNA for the CDR3 is TGTGCCTGGAGTGTAGCCAGGGCTAACTATGGCTACACCTTC. It encodes CAWSVARANYGYTF.